Listed below are T cell receptor beta chains from one sample, sequenced in a study of blood T cell repertoires in COVID-19. Data came from immunoSEQ multiplex PCR; TCRdb stores just in-frame clones and leaves some out. Of 150,000 to 200,000 clones in the sample, about four fifths are singletons; the top ten hold roughly 6.8%. The material sequenced was peripheral blood. Receptor source: a human donor in a cohort sampled during active COVID-19. The CDR3 runs from the conserved cysteine through the conserved F or W. The order of the fields is D gene, J gene, clone size, V gene, CDR3 protein, CDR3 DNA. D genes are given only for firm matches. Size is stated for part of the rows, as once, few or many counts, or as a class when the clone is expanded.

d_gene: NA
j_gene: TRBJ1-2
abundance: NA
v_gene: TRBV5-4
CDR3aa: CASSLDRNYGYTF
CDR3nt: TGTGCCAGCAGCTTGGACAGGAACTATGGCTACACCTTC

d_gene: NA
j_gene: TRBJ2-1
abundance: NA
v_gene: TRBV4-1
CDR3aa: CASSQDLREQFF
CDR3nt: TGCGCCAGCAGCCAAGATCTAAGAGAGCAGTTCTTC

d_gene: TRBD1
j_gene: TRBJ1-1
abundance: NA
v_gene: TRBV10-1
CDR3aa: CASSDGTGWTEAFF
CDR3nt: TGCGCCAGCAGTGATGGGACAGGGTGGACTGAAGCTTTCTTT

d_gene: TRBD2
j_gene: TRBJ2-1
abundance: few
v_gene: TRBV9
CDR3aa: CASSVDFSGARSYNEQFF
CDR3nt: TGTGCCAGCAGCGTTGATTTTAGCGGGGCCCGCTCCTACAATGAGCAGTTCTTC

d_gene: NA
j_gene: TRBJ2-6
abundance: NA
v_gene: TRBV7-3
CDR3aa: CASSLVRREQRGSGANVLTF
CDR3nt: TGTGCCAGCAGCTTGGTTCGGAGGGAACAGCGTGGGTCTGGGGCCAACGTCCTGACTTTC

d_gene: TRBD1
j_gene: TRBJ1-5
abundance: NA
v_gene: TRBV10-2
CDR3aa: CASAESPIGTGGAQPQHF
CDR3nt: TGCGCCAGCGCGGAATCCCCTATAGGGACAGGGGGCGCGCAGCCCCAGCATTTT

d_gene: TRBD1
j_gene: TRBJ1-1
abundance: NA
v_gene: TRBV6-1
CDR3aa: CASSEIPGTGAIRGTEAFF
CDR3nt: TGTGCCAGCAGTGAAATTCCCGGGACAGGGGCGATCAGGGGCACTGAAGCTTTCTTT

d_gene: NA
j_gene: TRBJ1-2
abundance: NA
v_gene: TRBV30
CDR3aa: CAWNKPTGWNGYTF
CDR3nt: TGTGCCTGGAACAAACCAACAGGGTGGAATGGCTACACCTTC

d_gene: TRBD1
j_gene: TRBJ1-4
abundance: NA
v_gene: TRBV6-5
CDR3aa: CASSPPGQGGEKLFF
CDR3nt: TGTGCCAGCAGTCCCCCGGGACAGGGAGGCGAAAAACTGTTTTTT

d_gene: TRBD1
j_gene: TRBJ1-5
abundance: once
v_gene: TRBV7-2
CDR3aa: CASSLVGRGQQPQHF
CDR3nt: TGTGCCAGCAGCTTAGTTGGTAGGGGGCAACAGCCCCAGCATTTT

d_gene: NA
j_gene: TRBJ1-1
abundance: NA
v_gene: TRBV21-1
CDR3aa: CASSKWIRDRATEAFF
CDR3nt: TGTGCCAGCAGCAAATGGATTAGGGACAGGGCCACTGAAGCTTTCTTT

d_gene: NA
j_gene: TRBJ1-6
abundance: NA
v_gene: TRBV15
CDR3aa: CATSRDRGKVGRGSNSPLHF
CDR3nt: TGTGCCACCAGCAGAGATCGAGGAAAGGTCGGTCGGGGTTCCAATTCACCCCTCCACTTT

d_gene: NA
j_gene: TRBJ2-1
abundance: NA
v_gene: TRBV5-1
CDR3aa: CASSLGSQAGSNEQFF
CDR3nt: TGCGCCAGCAGCTTGGGTTCGCAGGCCGGCTCCAATGAGCAGTTCTTC

d_gene: TRBD1
j_gene: TRBJ2-7
abundance: NA
v_gene: TRBV6-6
CDR3aa: CASSFLRDRSGEQYF
CDR3nt: TGTGCCAGCAGTTTCCTCCGGGACAGGAGTGGGGAGCAGTACTTC

d_gene: NA
j_gene: TRBJ2-7
abundance: NA
v_gene: TRBV7-6
CDR3aa: CASSPHRGGGPYEQYF
CDR3nt: TGTGCCAGCAGCCCCCACCGGGGAGGGGGTCCATACGAGCAGTACTTC

d_gene: NA
j_gene: TRBJ1-3
abundance: NA
v_gene: TRBV18
CDR3aa: CASRASAGDGNTIYF
CDR3nt: TGTGCCAGCCGCGCGAGTGCCGGGGATGGAAACACCATATATTTT

d_gene: TRBD2
j_gene: TRBJ2-1
abundance: NA
v_gene: TRBV14
CDR3aa: CASSQLLAGGAYEQFF
CDR3nt: TGTGCCAGCAGCCAGCTACTAGCGGGGGGCGCCTATGAGCAGTTCTTC

d_gene: NA
j_gene: TRBJ2-3
abundance: NA
v_gene: TRBV27
CDR3aa: CASSLYRERTDTQYF
CDR3nt: TGTGCCAGCAGTTTGTACAGGGAGAGGACAGATACGCAGTATTTT

d_gene: NA
j_gene: TRBJ1-4
abundance: NA
v_gene: TRBV15
CDR3aa: CATSRGSSWSEKLFF
CDR3nt: TGTGCCACCAGCAGAGGCTCCAGTTGGAGTGAAAAACTGTTTTTT

d_gene: NA
j_gene: TRBJ2-7
abundance: NA
v_gene: TRBV20-1
CDR3aa: CSARGSYEQYF
CDR3nt: TGCAGTGCTAGGGGCAGCTACGAGCAGTACTTC

d_gene: NA
j_gene: TRBJ1-6
abundance: once
v_gene: TRBV7-2
CDR3aa: CASSNEPTEYNSPLHF
CDR3nt: TGTGCCAGCAGCAACGAACCGACAGAATATAATTCACCCCTCCACTTT

d_gene: NA
j_gene: TRBJ2-3
abundance: NA
v_gene: TRBV5-1
CDR3aa: CASSLDSADTQYF
CDR3nt: TGCGCCAGCAGCTTGGACAGTGCAGATACGCAGTATTTT

d_gene: NA
j_gene: TRBJ2-7
abundance: NA
v_gene: TRBV29-1
CDR3aa: CSVEGQGSSYEQYF
CDR3nt: TGCAGCGTTGAAGGGCAGGGTTCGTCCTACGAGCAGTACTTC

d_gene: TRBD1
j_gene: TRBJ1-2
abundance: NA
v_gene: TRBV2
CDR3aa: CASSRDSSNYGYTF
CDR3nt: TGTGCCAGCAGTAGGGACAGTTCGAACTATGGCTACACCTTC

d_gene: NA
j_gene: TRBJ2-7
abundance: NA
v_gene: TRBV2
CDR3aa: CASSEQGWYEQYF
CDR3nt: TGTGCCAGCAGTGAACAGGGTTGGTACGAGCAGTACTTC

d_gene: NA
j_gene: TRBJ2-1
abundance: NA
v_gene: TRBV23-1
CDR3aa: CASSQSGSSYNEQFF
CDR3nt: TGCGCCAGCAGTCAATCAGGGAGCTCCTACAATGAGCAGTTCTTC

d_gene: NA
j_gene: TRBJ1-3
abundance: NA
v_gene: TRBV7-5
CDR3aa: CVRSPDRPPSSGNTIYF
CDR3nt: TGTGTCAGAAGCCCGGACAGGCCACCTAGCTCTGGAAACACCATATATTTT

d_gene: TRBD2
j_gene: TRBJ2-1
abundance: NA
v_gene: TRBV7-3
CDR3aa: CASSPTAGLAGGQAEQFF
CDR3nt: TGTGCCAGCAGCCCTACAGCGGGTCTAGCGGGGGGGCAGGCTGAGCAGTTCTTC

d_gene: TRBD2
j_gene: TRBJ2-2
abundance: NA
v_gene: TRBV6-2/TRBV6-3
CDR3aa: CASSDLAGGTGELFF
CDR3nt: TGTGCCAGCAGCGACCTAGCGGGGGGCACCGGGGAGCTGTTTTTT

d_gene: TRBD1
j_gene: TRBJ2-3
abundance: NA
v_gene: TRBV5-4
CDR3aa: CASSFGQVTDTQYF
CDR3nt: TGTGCCAGCAGCTTTGGACAGGTCACAGATACGCAGTATTTT

d_gene: TRBD2
j_gene: TRBJ2-2
abundance: NA
v_gene: TRBV7-6
CDR3aa: CASSTGLAATGELFF
CDR3nt: TGTGCCAGCAGCACGGGACTAGCTGCCACCGGGGAGCTGTTTTTT